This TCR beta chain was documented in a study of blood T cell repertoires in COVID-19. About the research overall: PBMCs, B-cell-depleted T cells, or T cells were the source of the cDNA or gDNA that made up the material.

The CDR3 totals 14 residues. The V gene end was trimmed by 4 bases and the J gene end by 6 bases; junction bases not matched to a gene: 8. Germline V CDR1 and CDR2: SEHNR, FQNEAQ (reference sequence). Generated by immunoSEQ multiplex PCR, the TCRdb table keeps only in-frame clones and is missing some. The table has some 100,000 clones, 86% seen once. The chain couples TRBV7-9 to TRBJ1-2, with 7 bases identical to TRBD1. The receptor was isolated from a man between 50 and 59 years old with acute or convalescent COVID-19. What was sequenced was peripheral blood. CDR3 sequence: CASSYSTGYHGYTF. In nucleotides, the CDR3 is TGTGCCAGCAGCTATTCGACAGGGTACCATGGCTACACCTTC.